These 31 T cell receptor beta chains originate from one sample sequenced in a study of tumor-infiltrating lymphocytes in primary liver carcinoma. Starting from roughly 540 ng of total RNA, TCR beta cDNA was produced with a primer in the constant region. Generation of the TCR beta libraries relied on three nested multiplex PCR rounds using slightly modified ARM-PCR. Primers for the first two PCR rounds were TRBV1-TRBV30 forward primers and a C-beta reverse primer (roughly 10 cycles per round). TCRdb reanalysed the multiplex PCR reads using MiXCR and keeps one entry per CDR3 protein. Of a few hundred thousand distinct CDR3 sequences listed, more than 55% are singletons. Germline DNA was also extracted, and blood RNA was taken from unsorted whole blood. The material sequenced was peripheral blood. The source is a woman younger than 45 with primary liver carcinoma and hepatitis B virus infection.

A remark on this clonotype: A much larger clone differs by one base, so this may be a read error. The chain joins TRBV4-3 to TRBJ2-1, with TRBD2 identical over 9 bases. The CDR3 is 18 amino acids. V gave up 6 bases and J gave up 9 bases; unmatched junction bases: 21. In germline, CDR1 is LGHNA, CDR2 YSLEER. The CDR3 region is CASRCRYCSGSVFGEQFF. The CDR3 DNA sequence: TGCGCCAGCAGGTGCCGCTACTGTAGCGGGAGTGTGTTCGGTGAGCAGTTCTTC.

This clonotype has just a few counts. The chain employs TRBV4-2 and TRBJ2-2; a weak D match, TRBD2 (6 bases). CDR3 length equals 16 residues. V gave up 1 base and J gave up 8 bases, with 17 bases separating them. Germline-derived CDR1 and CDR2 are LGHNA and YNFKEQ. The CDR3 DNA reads TGTGCCAGCAGCCAAGTTGCCAACGGGAGTGGAGGGGAGCTGTTTTTT. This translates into CASSQVANGSGGELFF.

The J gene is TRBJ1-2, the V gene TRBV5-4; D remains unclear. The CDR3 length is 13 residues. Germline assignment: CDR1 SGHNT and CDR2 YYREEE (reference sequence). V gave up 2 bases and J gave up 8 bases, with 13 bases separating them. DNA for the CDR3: TGTGCCAGCAGCTTAACAGAGAGCTACGGCTACACCTTC. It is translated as CASSLTESYGYTF.

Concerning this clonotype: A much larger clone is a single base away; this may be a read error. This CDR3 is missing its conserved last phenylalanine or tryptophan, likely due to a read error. CDR3 loop: CASNPGGGRGYNEQFI. The CDR3 coding sequence is TGTGCCAGCAACCCTGGGGGAGGGAGAGGGTACAATGAGCAGTTCATC. The J gene is TRBJ2-1, the V gene TRBV6-1; 7 bases match TRBD2. The CDR3 consists of 16 residues. Germline CDR1 is MNHNS and CDR2 is SASEGT. Unmatched junction bases numbered 13, after V lost 7 bases and J lost 4 bases.

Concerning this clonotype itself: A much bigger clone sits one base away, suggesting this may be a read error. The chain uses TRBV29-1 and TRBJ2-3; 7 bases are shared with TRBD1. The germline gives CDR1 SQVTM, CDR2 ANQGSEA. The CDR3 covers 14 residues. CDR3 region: CGVRQGQSTDTQYF. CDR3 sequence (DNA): TGCGGCGTTCGACAGGGTCAGTCAACAGATACGCAGTATTTT.

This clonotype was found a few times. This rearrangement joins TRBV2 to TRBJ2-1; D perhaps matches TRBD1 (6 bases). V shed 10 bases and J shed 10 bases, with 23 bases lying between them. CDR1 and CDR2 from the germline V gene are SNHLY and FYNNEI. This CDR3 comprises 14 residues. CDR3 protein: CATRGRQGNGEQFF. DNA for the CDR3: TGTGCCACCCGAGGACGGCAGGGGAATGGGGAGCAGTTCTTC. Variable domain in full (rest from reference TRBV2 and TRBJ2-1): EPEVTQTPSHQVTQMGQEVILRCVPISNHLYFYWYRQILGQKVEFLVSFYNNEISEKSEIFDDQFSVERPDGSNFTLKIRSTKLEDSAMYFCATRGRQGNGEQFFGPGTRLTVL.

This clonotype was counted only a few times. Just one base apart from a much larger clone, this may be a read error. The CDR3 is CASSESRSGMSKTGELFF. Here the CDR3 DNA reads TGTGCCAGCAGTGAATCTAGGAGCGGGATGAGTAAGACCGGGGAGCTGTTTTTT. The chain joins TRBV6-1 to TRBJ2-2; 7 nucleotides agree with TRBD2. V dropped 2 bases and J dropped 5; count of bases not matched to a gene: 14. The CDR3 contains 18 residues. CDR1 MNHNS and CDR2 SASEGT come from the germline V gene.

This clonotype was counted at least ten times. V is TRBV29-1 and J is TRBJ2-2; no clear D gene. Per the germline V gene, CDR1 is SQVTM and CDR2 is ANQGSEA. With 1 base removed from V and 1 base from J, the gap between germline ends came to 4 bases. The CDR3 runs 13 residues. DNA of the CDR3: TGCAGCGTTGAAGTGGGGAACACCGGGGAGCTGTTTTTT. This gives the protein CSVEVGNTGELFF.

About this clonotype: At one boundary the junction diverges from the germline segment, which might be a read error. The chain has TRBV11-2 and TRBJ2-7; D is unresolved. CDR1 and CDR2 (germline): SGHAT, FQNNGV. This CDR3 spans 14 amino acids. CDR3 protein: CVSSRGPGAYEQNF. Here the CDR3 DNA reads TGTGTCAGCAGTCGAGGCCCCGGAGCCTACGAGCAGAACTTC.

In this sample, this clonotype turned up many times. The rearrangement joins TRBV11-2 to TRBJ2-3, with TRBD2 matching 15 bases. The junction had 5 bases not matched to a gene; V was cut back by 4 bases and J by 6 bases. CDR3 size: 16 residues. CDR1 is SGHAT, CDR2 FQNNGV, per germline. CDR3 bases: TGTGCCAGCAGCTCAGACGGGACTAGCGGGAGGGATACGCAGTATTTT. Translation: CASSSDGTSGRDTQYF.

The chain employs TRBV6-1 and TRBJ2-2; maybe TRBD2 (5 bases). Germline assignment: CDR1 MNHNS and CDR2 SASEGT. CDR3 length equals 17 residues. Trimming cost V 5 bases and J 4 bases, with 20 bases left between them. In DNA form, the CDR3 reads TGTGCCAGCAGTTTTGTAGCAGCTAGCCTTAGCACCGGGGAGCTGTTTTTT. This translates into CASSFVAASLSTGELFF.

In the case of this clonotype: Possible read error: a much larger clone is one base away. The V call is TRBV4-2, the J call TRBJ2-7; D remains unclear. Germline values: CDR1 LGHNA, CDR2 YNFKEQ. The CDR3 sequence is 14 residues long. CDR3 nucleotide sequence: TGTGCCAGCAGCCAAGATTCCAGGACCTACGAGCACTACTTC. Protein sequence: CASSQDSRTYEHYF.

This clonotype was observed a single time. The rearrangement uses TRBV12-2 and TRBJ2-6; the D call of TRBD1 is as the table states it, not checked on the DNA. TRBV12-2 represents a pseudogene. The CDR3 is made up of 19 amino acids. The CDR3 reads CANRDPTGQYKSGANVLTF. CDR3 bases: TGTGCAAACCGCGACCCCACGGGACAGTACAAATCTGGGGCCAACGTCCTGACTTTC.

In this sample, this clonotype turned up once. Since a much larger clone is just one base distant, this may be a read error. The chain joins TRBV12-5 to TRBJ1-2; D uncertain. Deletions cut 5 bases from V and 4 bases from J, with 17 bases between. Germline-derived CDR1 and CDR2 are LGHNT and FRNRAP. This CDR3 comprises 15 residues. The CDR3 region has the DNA TGTGCTAGTGGTAACCTTTCGGGTGAGCTCTATGGCTACACCTTC. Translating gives CASGNLSGELYGYTF.

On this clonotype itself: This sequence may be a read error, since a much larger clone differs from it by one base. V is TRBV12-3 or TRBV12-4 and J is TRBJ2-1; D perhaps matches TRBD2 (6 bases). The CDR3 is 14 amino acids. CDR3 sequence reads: CTSSLKEGGNEQFF. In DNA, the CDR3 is TGTACCAGCAGTTTAAAAGAGGGAGGTAATGAGCAGTTCTTC.

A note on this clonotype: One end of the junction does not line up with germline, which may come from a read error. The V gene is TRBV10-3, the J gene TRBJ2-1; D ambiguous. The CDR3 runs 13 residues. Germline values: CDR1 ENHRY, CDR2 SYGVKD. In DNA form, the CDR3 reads TGTGCCATCGGTGAATGGAGAGACAATGAGCAGTTCTTC. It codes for CAIGEWRDNEQFF.

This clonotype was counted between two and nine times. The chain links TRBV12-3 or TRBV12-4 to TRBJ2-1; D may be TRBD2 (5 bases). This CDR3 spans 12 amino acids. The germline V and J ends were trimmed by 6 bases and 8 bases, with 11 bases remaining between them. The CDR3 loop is CASSLAGHEQFF. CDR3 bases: TGTGCCAGCAGCCTGGCGGGTCATGAGCAGTTCTTC.

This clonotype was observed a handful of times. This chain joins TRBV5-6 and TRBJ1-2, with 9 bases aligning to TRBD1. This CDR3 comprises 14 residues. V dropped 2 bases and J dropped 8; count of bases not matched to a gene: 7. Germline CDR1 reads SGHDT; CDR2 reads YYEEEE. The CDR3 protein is CASSFLDRGEGYTF. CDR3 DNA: TGTGCCAGCAGCTTCCTGGACAGGGGTGAGGGCTACACCTTC.

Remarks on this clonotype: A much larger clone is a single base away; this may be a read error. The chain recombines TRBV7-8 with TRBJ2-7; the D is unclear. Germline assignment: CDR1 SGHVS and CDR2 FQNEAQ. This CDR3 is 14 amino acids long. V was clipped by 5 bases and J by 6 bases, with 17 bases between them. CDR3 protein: CASSEYKGGSEQYF. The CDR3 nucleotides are TGTGCCAGCAGCGAATACAAGGGTGGCAGCGAGCAGTACTTC.

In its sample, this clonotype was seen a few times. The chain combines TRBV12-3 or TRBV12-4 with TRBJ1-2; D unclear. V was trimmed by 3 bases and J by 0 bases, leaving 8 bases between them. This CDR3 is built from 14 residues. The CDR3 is CASSFGRTNYGYTF. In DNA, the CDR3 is TGTGCCAGCAGTTTTGGACGGACTAACTATGGCTACACCTTC.

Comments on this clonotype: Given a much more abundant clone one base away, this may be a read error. CDR3 bases: TGTGCCAGCAGTTTTTCTAGCGGGCAAGGGGATGAGCAGTTCTTC. This sequence encodes CASSFSSGQGDEQFF. The J gene is TRBJ2-1, the V gene TRBV12-3 or TRBV12-4; 8 nucleotides agree with TRBD2. Trimming took 3 bases from V and 8 from J; bases not matched to a gene: 9. The CDR3 extends over 15 amino acids.

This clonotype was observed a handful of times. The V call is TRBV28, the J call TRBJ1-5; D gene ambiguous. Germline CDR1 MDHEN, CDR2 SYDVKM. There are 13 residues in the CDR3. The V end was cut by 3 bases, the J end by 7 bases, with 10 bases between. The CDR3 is CASSFRGEQPQHF. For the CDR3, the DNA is TGTGCCAGCAGTTTTCGTGGGGAACAGCCCCAGCATTTT.

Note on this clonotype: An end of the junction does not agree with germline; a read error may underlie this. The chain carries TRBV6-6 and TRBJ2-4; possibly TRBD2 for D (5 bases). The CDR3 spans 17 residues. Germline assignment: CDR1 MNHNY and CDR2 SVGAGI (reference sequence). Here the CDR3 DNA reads TGTGTCAGCAGCTACGGGGATGGAGTGGCAGCCAAAAACATTCAGTACTTC. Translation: CVSSYGDGVAAKNIQYF.

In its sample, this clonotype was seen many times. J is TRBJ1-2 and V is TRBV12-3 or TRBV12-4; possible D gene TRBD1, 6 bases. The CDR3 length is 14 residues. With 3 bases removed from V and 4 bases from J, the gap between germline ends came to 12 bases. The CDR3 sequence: CASSFGGSSYGYTF. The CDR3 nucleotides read TGTGCCAGCAGTTTTGGGGGCTCGAGCTATGGCTACACCTTC.

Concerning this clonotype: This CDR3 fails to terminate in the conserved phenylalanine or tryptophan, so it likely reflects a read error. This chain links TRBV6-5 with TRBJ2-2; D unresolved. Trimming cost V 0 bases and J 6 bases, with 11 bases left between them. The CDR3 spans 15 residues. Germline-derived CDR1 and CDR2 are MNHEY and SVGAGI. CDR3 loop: CASSYSLTNPGELFL. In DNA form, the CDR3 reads TGTGCCAGCAGTTACTCGTTAACAAACCCCGGGGAGCTGTTTTTA.

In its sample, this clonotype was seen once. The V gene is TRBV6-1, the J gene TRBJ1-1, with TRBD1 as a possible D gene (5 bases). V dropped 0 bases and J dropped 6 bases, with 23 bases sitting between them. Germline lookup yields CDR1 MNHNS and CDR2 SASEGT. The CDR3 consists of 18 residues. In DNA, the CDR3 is TGTGCCAGCAGTGAAGCGCTATGGCAAGGGACCTCAGACTCTGAAGCTTTCTTT. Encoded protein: CASSEALWQGTSDSEAFF.

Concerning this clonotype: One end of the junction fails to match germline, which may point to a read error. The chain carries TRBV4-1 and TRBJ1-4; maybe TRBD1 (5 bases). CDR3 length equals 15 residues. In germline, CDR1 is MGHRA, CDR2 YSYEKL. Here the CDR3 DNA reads TGCGCCAGCAGACAGGCGGGGTCAACTAGTGAAAAACTGTTTTTT. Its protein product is CASRQAGSTSEKLFF.

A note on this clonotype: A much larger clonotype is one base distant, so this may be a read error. CDR3 in DNA: TGTGCCAGCTGTTACTCGAGATCAGGACAGCCCCAGCATTTT. This translates into CASCYSRSGQPQHF. The chain couples TRBV6-2 or TRBV6-3 to TRBJ1-5; D unclear. The V gene's germline CDR1 is MNHEY and CDR2 SVGEGT. The CDR3 spans 14 residues.

In nucleotides, the CDR3 is TGTGCCAGCATGATACACAACACCGGGGAGCTGTTTTTT. Translating gives CASMIHNTGELFF. The rearrangement uses TRBV6-5 and TRBJ2-2; D not resolved. The V end was cut by 7 bases, the J end by 2 bases, with 8 bases between. CDR3 size: 13 residues. Germline-derived CDR1 and CDR2 are MNHEY and SVGAGI.

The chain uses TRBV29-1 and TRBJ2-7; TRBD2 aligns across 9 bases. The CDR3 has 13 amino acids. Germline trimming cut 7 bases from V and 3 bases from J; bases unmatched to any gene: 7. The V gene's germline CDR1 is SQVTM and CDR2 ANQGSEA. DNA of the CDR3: TGCAGCGCATATCTAGCGGGGAGCTACGAGCAGTACTTC. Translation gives CSAYLAGSYEQYF.

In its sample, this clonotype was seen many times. The CDR3 spells CASSYAAGGRDQPQHF. The DNA for the CDR3 is TGTGCCAGCAGTTACGCGGCAGGGGGCCGGGATCAGCCCCAGCATTTT. The V gene is TRBV6-2 or TRBV6-3, the J gene TRBJ1-5; 8 positions match TRBD1. This CDR3 is 16 amino acids long. J lost 5 bases, V lost 2 bases, and 8 bases had no gene match. Germline CDR1 and CDR2: MNHEY and SVGEGT.